This T cell receptor (beta chain) was documented in a study of cytomegalovirus exposure and HLA in healthy donors. PCR used 60 Vbeta primers and 13 Jbeta primers. Assay: immunoSEQ multiplex PCR; the TCRdb copy retains only in-frame clones and omits some. The sample carries 90,000 to 150,000 clones, approximately 80% recorded once. CDR3 length: 14 amino acids. Trimming took 4 bases from V and 6 from J, leaving 13 bases between them. The germline CDR1 and CDR2 sequences are MNHNS and SASEGT. The sequencing input was PBMCs. The rearrangement uses TRBV6-1 and TRBJ2-1, with a tentative D call TRBD2 (6 bases). The TCR comes from a man in his late teens or twenties in good health and CMV-seropositive. DNA of the CDR3: TGTGCCAGCAGTGGGACCGGGGGAGGCAATGAGCAGTTCTTC. It translates to CASSGTGGGNEQFF.